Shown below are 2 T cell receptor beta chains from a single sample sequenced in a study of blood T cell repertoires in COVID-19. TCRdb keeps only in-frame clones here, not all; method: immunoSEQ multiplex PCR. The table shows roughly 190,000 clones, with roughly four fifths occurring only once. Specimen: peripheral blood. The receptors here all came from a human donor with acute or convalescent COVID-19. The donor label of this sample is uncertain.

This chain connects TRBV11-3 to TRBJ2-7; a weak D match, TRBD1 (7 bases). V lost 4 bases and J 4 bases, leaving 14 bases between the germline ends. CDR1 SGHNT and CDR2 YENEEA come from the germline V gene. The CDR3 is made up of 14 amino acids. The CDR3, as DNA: TGTGCCAGCAGCTCCGGGACAGCGGGTTACGAGCAGTACTTC. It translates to CASSSGTAGYEQYF.

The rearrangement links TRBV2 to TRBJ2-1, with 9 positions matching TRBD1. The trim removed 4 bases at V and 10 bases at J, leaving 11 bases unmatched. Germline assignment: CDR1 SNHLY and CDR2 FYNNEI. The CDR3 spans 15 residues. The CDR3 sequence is CASSVQPGQGGEQFF. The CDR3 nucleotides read TGTGCCAGCAGTGTGCAACCGGGACAGGGAGGAGAGCAGTTCTTC.